This T cell receptor (beta chain) was captured by sequencing in a study of cytomegalovirus exposure and HLA in healthy donors. Regarding the study as a whole: Researchers reported that a few CMV-associated chains were confirmed in vitro as CMV antigen-specific. Association of a missense DCLRE1C variant with TCR beta V- and J-gene trimming was reported in a later analysis.

With regard to this clone: Its antigen is as yet unknown.

The germline V gene has CDR1 SGHKS and CDR2 YYEKEE (reference sequence). The CDR3 has 16 amino acids. V lost 4 bases, J lost 1 base, and 8 bases stayed unmatched. With 60 Vbeta and 13 Jbeta primers, the PCR was carried out. Some clones are missing from TCRdb's copy, which holds only in-frame ones; the method was immunoSEQ multiplex PCR. The top ten hold approximately 2.5% of the sample, which has under 200,000 clones, around 77% seen once. The sequence derives from a man aged 55-75 years in good health and CMV-seronegative. The chain uses TRBV5-5 and TRBJ2-7; 10 bases are a match to TRBD2. Specimen: PBMCs. CDR3 coding DNA: TGTGCCAGCAGCGCGAGACTAGCGGGCATATCCTACGAGCAGTACTTC. Translating gives CASSARLAGISYEQYF.